This entry lists 9 T cell receptor beta chains sequenced from one sample in a study of shared clonotypes between healthy human individuals. CD45RO-negative, CCR7-positively selected cells formed the naive CD8 fraction, excluding terminally differentiated effector memory CD45RA+ cells. TCRdb's copy holds only in-frame clones and misses some; the assay was immunoSEQ multiplex PCR. Counted here are 2 million to 2.5 million clones, about 93% occurring once; the ten biggest clones make up about 1.5%. The specimen sequenced was naive CD8+ T cells from PBMCs. Receptors originate from a man between 18 and 29 years old in good health. Some clones in this sample may be carry-over from other donors' samples.

The chain joins TRBV27 to TRBJ1-2; D ambiguous. There are 15 residues in the CDR3. Trimming left V 6 bases short and J 6 bases short, with 20 bases between. Germline lookup yields CDR1 MNHEY and CDR2 SMNVEV (reference sequence). Here the CDR3 DNA reads TGTGCCAGCAGCCCCTGGGCCCGCGTAATGGATGGCTACACCTTC. It yields the protein CASSPWARVMDGYTF.

The chain employs TRBV5-1 and TRBJ2-5; D gene uncertain. The V end was cut by 6 bases, the J end by 5 bases, with 5 bases between. CDR1 is SGHRS and CDR2 is YFSETQ in the germline V gene. CDR3 length equals 10 residues. The DNA of the CDR3 is TGCGCCAGCAAGGGTGAGACCCAGTACTTC. This translates into CASKGETQYF.

The V and J genes are TRBV4-2 and TRBJ1-4; a weak D match, TRBD1 (5 bases). Trimming took 8 bases from V and 8 from J, leaving 24 bases between them. The CDR3 spans 16 residues. CDR1 and CDR2 (germline): LGHNA, YNFKEQ. The CDR3 bases are TGTGCCAGCGGACCGGGACCGCCTTTCGGAGCCGAAAAACTGTTTTTT. It translates to CASGPGPPFGAEKLFF.

This rearrangement joins TRBV27 to TRBJ2-2; D is undetermined. The CDR3 has 15 residues. The germline V gene encodes CDR1 MNHEY and CDR2 SMNVEV (reference sequence). V lost 3 bases and J lost 5, with 13 bases in between. The CDR3 loop reads CASSFWGGLTGELFF. DNA of the CDR3: TGTGCCAGCAGTTTTTGGGGTGGGTTGACCGGGGAGCTGTTTTTT.

V is TRBV4-1 and J is TRBJ1-2; TRBD1 agrees at 11 bases. The germline gives CDR1 MGHRA, CDR2 YSYEKL. The length of the CDR3 is 16 residues. The V and J ends lost 5 bases and 7 bases, in that order; junction bases with no gene match: 12. The CDR3 bases are TGCGCCAGCAGCAAACCCAGGGACAGGGGGGTAGGTGGCTACACCTTC. This sequence encodes CASSKPRDRGVGGYTF.

This chain links TRBV5-1 with TRBJ1-5; 7 nucleotides align to TRBD1. V was clipped by 1 base and J by 2 bases; unmatched bases: 3. The CDR3 is made up of 15 amino acids. Germline V CDR1 and CDR2: SGHRS, YFSETQ. The CDR3 loop reads CASSLTGVGNQPQHF. The CDR3 bases are TGCGCCAGCAGCTTGACAGGGGTTGGCAATCAGCCCCAGCATTTT.

The chain employs TRBV28 and TRBJ1-4; D call uncertain. Trimming stripped 7 bases from V and 0 bases from J, with 9 bases between. Germline values: CDR1 MDHEN, CDR2 SYDVKM. This CDR3 is 14 amino acids long. CDR3 in amino acids: CASNRRPTNEKLFF. The CDR3 nucleotides are TGTGCCAGCAACCGGAGACCAACTAATGAAAAACTGTTTTTT. The entire variable domain, with the rest obtained from reference TRBV28 and TRBJ1-4, is as follows: DVKVTQSSRYLVKRTGEKVFLECVQDMDHENMFWYRQDPGLGLRLIYFSYDVKMKEKGDIPEGYSVSREKKERFSLILESASTNQTSMYLCASNRRPTNEKLFFGSGTQLSVL.

The V and J genes are TRBV11-2 and TRBJ2-3; D uncertain. The V end was cut by 4 bases, the J end by 0 bases, with 5 bases between. CDR3 size: 13 residues. Germline V gene sequence: CDR1 SGHAT, CDR2 FQNNGV. As DNA, the CDR3 is TGTGCCAGCAGCTCCACTAGCACAGATACGCAGTATTTT. It encodes CASSSTSTDTQYF.

The gene calls are TRBV27 and TRBJ1-5, with D perhaps matching TRBD1 (5 bases). V lost 5 bases and J lost 4, with 18 bases in between. Germline CDR1 reads MNHEY; CDR2 reads SMNVEV (reference sequence). There are 16 residues in the CDR3. CDR3 residues: CASSPSAGPDNQPQHF. CDR3 DNA sequence: TGTGCCAGCAGTCCCTCGGCAGGGCCGGATAATCAGCCCCAGCATTTT.